This TCR beta chain was recorded in a study of blood T cell repertoires in COVID-19. Germline trimming cut 0 bases from V and 6 bases from J; bases unmatched to any gene: 1. This CDR3 is 14 amino acids long. The V gene's germline CDR1 is SGHRS and CDR2 YFSETQ. Sequencing was performed with immunoSEQ multiplex PCR; in TCRdb, only in-frame clones are kept and a portion is missing. Of around 400,000 clones listed, approximately 90% are singletons. The rearrangement links TRBV5-1 to TRBJ1-4; TRBD1 aligns across 8 bases. The sequencing input was PBMCs or T cells enriched from blood (not recorded which). This TCR derives from a woman aged 40 to 49 who had been exposed to COVID-19. This CDR3 reads CASSLDRGDEKLFF. DNA of the CDR3: TGCGCCAGCAGCTTGGACAGGGGGGATGAAAAACTGTTTTTT.